Each of the 2 T cell receptor beta chains below was sequenced from the same sample in a study of blood T cell repertoires in COVID-19. TCRdb's table, derived via immunoSEQ multiplex PCR, lists solely in-frame clones and lacks some. The sample holds roughly 300,000 clones; approximately 89% are singletons and the top ten take approximately 2.1%. The source material was peripheral blood. The receptor set was obtained from a woman in her twenties or thirties with COVID-19, enrolled during active disease.

The chain couples TRBV3-1 (or the pseudogene TRBV3-2) to TRBJ2-5; D perhaps matches TRBD2 (5 bases). From germline, CDR1 is LGHDT and CDR2 YNNKEL (reference sequence). CDR3 length: 15 residues. Trimming removed 0 bases from V and 6 bases from J, with 14 bases in between. CDR3: CASSQDLSSSKTQYF. The CDR3 nucleotides read TGTGCCAGCAGCCAAGACTTGTCTAGCTCAAAGACCCAGTACTTC.

This clone was seen more than once but under ten times. The CDR3 region has the DNA TGTGCCAGCAGTTTGACAGGCAAGGTCCAGCCCCAGCATTTT. Its translation is CASSLTGKVQPQHF. This chain joins TRBV28 and TRBJ1-5; weak D call: TRBD1 (6 bases). Germline V CDR1 and CDR2: MDHEN, SYDVKM. The germline V and J ends were trimmed by 3 bases and 7 bases, with 13 bases remaining between them. This CDR3 comprises 14 residues.